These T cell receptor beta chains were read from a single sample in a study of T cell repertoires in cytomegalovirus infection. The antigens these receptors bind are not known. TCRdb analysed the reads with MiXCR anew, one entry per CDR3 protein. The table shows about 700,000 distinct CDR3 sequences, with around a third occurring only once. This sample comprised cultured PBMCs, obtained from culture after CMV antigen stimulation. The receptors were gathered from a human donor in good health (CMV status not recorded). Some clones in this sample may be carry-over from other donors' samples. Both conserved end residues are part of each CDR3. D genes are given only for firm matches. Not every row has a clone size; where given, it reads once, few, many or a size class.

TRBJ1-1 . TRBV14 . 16 CASSQADSGWGTEAFF TGTGCCAGCAGCCAAGCGGACAGTGGGTGGGGAACTGAAGCTTTCTTT
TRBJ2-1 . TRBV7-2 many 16 CASSLVWRERYNEQFF TGTGCCAGCAGCTTAGTTTGGCGGGAACGCTACAATGAGCAGTTCTTC
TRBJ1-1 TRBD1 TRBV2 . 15 CASKDGTGMNTEAFF TGTGCCAGCAAGGACGGGACAGGTATGAACACTGAAGCTTTCTTT
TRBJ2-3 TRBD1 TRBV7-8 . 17 CASSSLPRTGVTDTQYF TGTGCCAGCAGCTCCCTTCCCCGGACAGGGGTAACAGATACGCAGTATTTT
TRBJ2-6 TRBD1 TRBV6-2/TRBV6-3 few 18 CASRSDRGTYSGANVLTF TGTGCCAGCAGATCGGACAGGGGAACCTACTCTGGGGCCAACGTCCTGACTTTC
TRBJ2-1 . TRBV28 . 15 CASSPLRGAEDEQFF TGTGCCAGCAGTCCTCTGAGGGGGGCCGAGGATGAGCAGTTCTTC
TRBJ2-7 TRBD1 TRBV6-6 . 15 CASSALQGISYEQYF TGTGCCAGCAGTGCCCTACAGGGGATTTCCTACGAGCAGTACTTC
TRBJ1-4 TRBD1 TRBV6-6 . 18 CASSGTGQGAEGHEKLFF TGTGCCAGCAGCGGAACGGGACAGGGGGCAGAGGGGCACGAAAAACTGTTTTTT
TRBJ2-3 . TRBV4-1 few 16 CASSQDLDRDTDTQYF TGCGCCAGCAGCCAAGATTTGGACAGAGACACAGATACGCAGTATTTT
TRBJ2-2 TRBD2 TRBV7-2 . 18 CASSPTTSGRAGTGELFF TGTGCCTCATCCCCCACGACTAGCGGGAGGGCTGGTACCGGGGAGCTGTTTTTT